This entry features one TCR beta chain sequence. Germline V gives CDR1 SGHDT, CDR2 YYEEEE. The trim removed 3 bases at V and 4 bases at J, leaving 3 bases unmatched. CDR3 size: 14 residues. In Seattle, patients joined the study during active infection and were tracked longitudinally. This entry comes from a study of blood T cell repertoires in COVID-19. On the study more broadly: Acute and convalescent COVID-19 specimens originated in the United States, Italy and Spain. From T cells, B-cell-depleted T cells, or PBMCs came the material, which was cDNA or gDNA.

The authors' processing: Amplification from reference gene primers served as the basis for estimated nucleated cell counts. Method: immunoSEQ multiplex PCR; TCRdb's copy keeps in-frame clones and lacks some. V, J and clone size reflect that table, while D and trimming were determined from the DNA. Among 400,000 to 450,000 clones listed, about 91% were seen once. Sequencing was performed on peripheral blood. This receptor was obtained from a woman between 45 and 65 years old with COVID-19, enrolled during active disease. V is TRBV5-6 and J is TRBJ2-3, with TRBD2 matching 9 bases. The CDR3 DNA reads as TGTGCCAGCAGCTCGCGGGGGGGCTCAGATACGCAGTATTTT. This sequence encodes CASSSRGGSDTQYF.